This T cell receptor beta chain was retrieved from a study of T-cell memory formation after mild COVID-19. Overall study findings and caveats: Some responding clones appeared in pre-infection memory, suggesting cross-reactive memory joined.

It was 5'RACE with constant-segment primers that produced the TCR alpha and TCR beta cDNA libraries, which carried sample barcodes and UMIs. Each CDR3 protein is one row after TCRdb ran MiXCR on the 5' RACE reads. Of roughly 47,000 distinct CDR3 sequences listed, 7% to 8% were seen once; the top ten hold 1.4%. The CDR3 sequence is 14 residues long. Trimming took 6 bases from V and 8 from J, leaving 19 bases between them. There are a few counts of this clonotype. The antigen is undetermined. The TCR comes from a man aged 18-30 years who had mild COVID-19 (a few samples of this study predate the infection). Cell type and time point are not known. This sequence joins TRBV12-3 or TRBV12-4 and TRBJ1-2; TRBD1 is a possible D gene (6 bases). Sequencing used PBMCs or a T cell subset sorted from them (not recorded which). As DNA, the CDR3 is TGTGCCAGCAGAACCGGGACAACCGCCGAGGGCTACACCTTC. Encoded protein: CASRTGTTAEGYTF.